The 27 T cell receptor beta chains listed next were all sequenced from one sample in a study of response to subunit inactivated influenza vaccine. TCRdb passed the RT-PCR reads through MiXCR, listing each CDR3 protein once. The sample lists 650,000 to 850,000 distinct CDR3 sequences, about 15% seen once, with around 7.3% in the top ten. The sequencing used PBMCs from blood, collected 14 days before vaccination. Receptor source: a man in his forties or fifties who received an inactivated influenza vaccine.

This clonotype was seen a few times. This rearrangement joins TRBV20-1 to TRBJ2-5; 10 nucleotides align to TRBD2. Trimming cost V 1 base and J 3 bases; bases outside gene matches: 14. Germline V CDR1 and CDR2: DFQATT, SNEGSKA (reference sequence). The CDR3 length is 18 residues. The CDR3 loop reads CSARVPRTSGRQKETQYF. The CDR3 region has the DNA TGCAGTGCTAGAGTCCCCCGGACTAGCGGACGACAGAAAGAGACCCAGTACTTC.

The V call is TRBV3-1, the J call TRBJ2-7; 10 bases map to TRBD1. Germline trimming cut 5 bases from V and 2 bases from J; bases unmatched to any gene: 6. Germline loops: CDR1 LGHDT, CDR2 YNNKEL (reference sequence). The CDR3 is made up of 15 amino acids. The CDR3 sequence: CASSATGTGAYEQYF. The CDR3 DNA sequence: TGTGCCAGCAGCGCAACCGGGACAGGGGCCTACGAGCAGTACTTC.

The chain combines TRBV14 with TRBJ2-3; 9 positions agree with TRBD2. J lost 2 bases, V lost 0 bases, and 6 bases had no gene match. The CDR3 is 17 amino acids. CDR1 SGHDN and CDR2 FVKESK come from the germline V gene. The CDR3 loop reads CASSQDYSGSVTDTQYF. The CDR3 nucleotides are TGTGCCAGCAGCCAAGATTATAGCGGGAGTGTCACAGATACGCAGTATTTT.

CDR3 loop: CSASGGTNEQFF. As DNA, the CDR3 is TGCAGTGCTAGCGGGGGGACCAATGAGCAGTTCTTC. This sequence joins TRBV20-1 and TRBJ2-1; 7 positions agree with TRBD2. CDR1 and CDR2 (germline): DFQATT, SNEGSKA (reference sequence). The CDR3 covers 12 residues. The trim removed 3 bases at V and 6 bases at J, leaving 2 bases unmatched.

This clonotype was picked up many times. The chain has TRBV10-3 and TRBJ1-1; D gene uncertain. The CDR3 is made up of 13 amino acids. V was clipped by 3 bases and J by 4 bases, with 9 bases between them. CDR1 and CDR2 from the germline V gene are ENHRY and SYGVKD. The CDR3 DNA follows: TGTGCCATCAGTGACCCGCGGGGCACTGAAGCTTTCTTT. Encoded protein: CAISDPRGTEAFF.

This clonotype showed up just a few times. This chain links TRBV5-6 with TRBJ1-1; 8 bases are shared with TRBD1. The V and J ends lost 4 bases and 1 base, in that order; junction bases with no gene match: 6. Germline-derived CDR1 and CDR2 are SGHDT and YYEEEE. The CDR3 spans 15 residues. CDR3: CASSAQTGANTEAFF. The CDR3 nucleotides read TGTGCCAGCAGCGCACAGACAGGGGCGAACACTGAAGCTTTCTTT.

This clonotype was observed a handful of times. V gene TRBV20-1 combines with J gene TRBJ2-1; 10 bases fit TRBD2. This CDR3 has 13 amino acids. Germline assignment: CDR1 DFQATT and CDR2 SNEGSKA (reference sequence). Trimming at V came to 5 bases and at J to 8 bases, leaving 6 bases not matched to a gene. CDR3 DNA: TGCAGTGCTGCGGGCGGGACTAGCGATGAGCAGTTCTTC. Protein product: CSAAGGTSDEQFF.

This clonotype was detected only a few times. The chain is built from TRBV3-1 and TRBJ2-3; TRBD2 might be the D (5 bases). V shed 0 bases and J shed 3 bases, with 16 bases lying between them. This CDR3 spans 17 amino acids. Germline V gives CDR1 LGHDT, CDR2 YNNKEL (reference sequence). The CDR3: CASSQDKLAKGTDTQYF. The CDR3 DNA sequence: TGTGCCAGCAGCCAAGATAAGCTAGCTAAAGGTACAGATACGCAGTATTTT.

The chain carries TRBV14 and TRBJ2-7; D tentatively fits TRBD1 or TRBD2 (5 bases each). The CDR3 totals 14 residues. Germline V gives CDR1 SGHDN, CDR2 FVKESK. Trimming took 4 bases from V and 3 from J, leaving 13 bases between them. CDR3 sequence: CASSPTGRYYEQYF. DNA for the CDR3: TGTGCCAGCAGCCCTACGGGACGGTACTACGAGCAGTACTTC.

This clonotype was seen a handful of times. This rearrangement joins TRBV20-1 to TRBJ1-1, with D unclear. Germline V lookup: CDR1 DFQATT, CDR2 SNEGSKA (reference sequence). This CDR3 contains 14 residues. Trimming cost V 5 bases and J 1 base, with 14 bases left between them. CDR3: CSAFLDRKNTEAFF. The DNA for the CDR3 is TGCAGTGCTTTTTTGGACCGGAAGAACACTGAAGCTTTCTTT.

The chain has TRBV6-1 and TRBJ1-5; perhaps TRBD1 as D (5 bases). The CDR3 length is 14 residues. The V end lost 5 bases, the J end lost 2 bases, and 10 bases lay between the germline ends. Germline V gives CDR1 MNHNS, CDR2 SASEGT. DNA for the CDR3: TGTGCCAGCAGTCAGGGCAGACGCAATCAGCCCCAGCATTTT. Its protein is CASSQGRRNQPQHF.

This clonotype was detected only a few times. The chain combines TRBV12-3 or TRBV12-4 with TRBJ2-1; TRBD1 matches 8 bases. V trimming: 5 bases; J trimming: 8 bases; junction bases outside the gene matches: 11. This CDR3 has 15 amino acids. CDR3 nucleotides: TGTGCCAGCAGTCCAGGGGCGACAGGGGTGCATGAGCAGTTCTTC. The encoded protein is CASSPGATGVHEQFF.

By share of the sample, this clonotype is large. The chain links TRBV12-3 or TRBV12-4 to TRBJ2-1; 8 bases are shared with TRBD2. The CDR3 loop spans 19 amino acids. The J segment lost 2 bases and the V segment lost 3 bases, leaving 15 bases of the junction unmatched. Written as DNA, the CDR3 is TGTGCCAGCAGTTTCGGGCCTGTCGGCGGGAGGATACCCTACAATGAGCAGTTCTTC. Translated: CASSFGPVGGRIPYNEQFF.

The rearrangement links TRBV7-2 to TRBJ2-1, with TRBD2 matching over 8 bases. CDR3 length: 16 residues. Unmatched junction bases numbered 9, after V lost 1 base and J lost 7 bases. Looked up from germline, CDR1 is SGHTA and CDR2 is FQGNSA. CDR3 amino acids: CASSLGAGTRVNEQFF. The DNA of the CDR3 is TGTGCCAGCAGCTTAGGCGCCGGGACTAGGGTAAATGAGCAGTTCTTC.

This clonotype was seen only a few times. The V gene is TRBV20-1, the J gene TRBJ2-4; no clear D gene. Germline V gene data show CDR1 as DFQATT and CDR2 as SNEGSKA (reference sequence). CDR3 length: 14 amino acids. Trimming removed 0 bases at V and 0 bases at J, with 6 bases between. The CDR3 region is CSARDREAKNIQYF. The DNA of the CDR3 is TGCAGTGCTAGAGATCGCGAAGCCAAAAACATTCAGTACTTC.

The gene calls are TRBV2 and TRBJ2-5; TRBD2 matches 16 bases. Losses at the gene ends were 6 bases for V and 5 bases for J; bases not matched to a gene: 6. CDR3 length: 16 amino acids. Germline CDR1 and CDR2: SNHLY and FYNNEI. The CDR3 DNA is TGTGCCAGCAGGGGGACTAGCGGGGGGGCCCGGGAGACCCAGTACTTC. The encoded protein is CASRGTSGGARETQYF.

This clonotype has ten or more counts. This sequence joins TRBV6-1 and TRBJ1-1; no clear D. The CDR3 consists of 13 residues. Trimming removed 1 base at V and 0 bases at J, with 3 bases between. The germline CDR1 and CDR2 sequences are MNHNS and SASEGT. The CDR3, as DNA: TGTGCCAGCAGTGAAGGATTGAACACTGAAGCTTTCTTT. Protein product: CASSEGLNTEAFF.

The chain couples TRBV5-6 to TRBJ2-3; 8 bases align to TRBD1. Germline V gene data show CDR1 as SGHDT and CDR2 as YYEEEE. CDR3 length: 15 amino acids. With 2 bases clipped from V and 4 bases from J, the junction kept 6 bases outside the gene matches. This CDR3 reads CASSFVGQGPDTQYF. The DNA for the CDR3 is TGTGCCAGCAGCTTCGTCGGACAGGGCCCAGATACGCAGTATTTT. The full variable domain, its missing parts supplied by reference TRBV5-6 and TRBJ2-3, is DAGVTQSPTHLIKTRGQQVTLRCSPKSGHDTVSWYQQALGQGPQFIFQYYEEEERQRGNFPDRFSGHQFPNYSSELNVNALLLGDSALYLCASSFVGQGPDTQYFGPGTRLTVL.

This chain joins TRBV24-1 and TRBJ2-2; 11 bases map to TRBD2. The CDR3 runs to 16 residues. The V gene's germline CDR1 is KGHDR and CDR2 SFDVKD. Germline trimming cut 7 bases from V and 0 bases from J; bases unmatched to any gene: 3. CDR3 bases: TGTGCCACCAGCAGACTAGCGGGGACGAACACCGGGGAGCTGTTTTTT. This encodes CATSRLAGTNTGELFF.

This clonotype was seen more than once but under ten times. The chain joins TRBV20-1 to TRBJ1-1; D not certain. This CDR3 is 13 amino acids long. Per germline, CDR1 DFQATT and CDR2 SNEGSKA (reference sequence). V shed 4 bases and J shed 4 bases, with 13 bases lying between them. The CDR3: CSATDRLGTEAFF. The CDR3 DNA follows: TGCAGTGCTACGGACCGCTTGGGCACTGAAGCTTTCTTT.

CDR3 sequence: CASSEPRESYEQYF. CDR3 in DNA: TGTGCCAGCAGCGAGCCCAGGGAGTCTTACGAGCAGTACTTC. The chain joins TRBV7-9 to TRBJ2-7; D is possibly TRBD1 or TRBD2 (5 bases each). The CDR3 loop spans 14 amino acids. Per the germline V gene, CDR1 is SEHNR and CDR2 is FQNEAQ (reference sequence). V shed 5 bases and J shed 4 bases, with 15 bases lying between them.

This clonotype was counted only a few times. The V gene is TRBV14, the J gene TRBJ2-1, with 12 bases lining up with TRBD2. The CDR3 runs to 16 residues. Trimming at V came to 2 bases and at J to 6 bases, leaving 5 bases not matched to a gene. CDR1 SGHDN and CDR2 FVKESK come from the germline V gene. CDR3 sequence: CASSQLAGGLRNEQFF. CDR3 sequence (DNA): TGTGCCAGCAGCCAACTAGCGGGGGGGCTTCGCAATGAGCAGTTCTTC.

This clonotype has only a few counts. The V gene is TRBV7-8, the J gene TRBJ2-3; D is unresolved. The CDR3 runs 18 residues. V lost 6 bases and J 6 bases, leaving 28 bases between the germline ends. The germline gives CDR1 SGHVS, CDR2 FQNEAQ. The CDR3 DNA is TGTGCCAGCAGAATAACCTCGAGACTCAGATCAATGGGGGATACGCAGTATTTT. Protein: CASRITSRLRSMGDTQYF.

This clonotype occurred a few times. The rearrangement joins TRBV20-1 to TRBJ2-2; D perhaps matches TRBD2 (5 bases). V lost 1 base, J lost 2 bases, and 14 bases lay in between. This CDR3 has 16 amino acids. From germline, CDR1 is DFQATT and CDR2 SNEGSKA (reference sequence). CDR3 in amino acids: CSARVLNGGNTGELFF. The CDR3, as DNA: TGCAGTGCTAGAGTTTTGAATGGAGGTAACACCGGGGAGCTGTTTTTT.

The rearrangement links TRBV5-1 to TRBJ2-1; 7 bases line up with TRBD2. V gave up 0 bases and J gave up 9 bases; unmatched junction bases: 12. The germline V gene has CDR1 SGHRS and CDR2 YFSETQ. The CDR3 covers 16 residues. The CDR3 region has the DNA TGCGCCAGCAGCTTGGTATTAGCGGGCCTGGAGGGTGAGCAGTTCTTC. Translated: CASSLVLAGLEGEQFF.

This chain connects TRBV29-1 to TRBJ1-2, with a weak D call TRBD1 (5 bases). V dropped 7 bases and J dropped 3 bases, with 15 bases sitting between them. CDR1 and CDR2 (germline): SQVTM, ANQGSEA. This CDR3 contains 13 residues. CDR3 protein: CSATRDEYYGYTF. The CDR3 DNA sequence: TGCAGCGCTACGCGGGACGAATACTATGGCTACACCTTC. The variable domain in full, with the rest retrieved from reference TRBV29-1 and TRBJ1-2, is SAVISQKPSRDICQRGTSLTIQCQVDSQVTMMFWYRQQPGQSLTLIATANQGSEATYESGFVIDKFPISRPNLTFSTLTVSNMSPEDSSIYLCSATRDEYYGYTFGSGTRLTVV.

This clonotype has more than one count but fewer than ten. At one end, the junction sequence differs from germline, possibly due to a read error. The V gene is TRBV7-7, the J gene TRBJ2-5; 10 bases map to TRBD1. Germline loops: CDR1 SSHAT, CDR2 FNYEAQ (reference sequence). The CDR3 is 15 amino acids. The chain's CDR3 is CASSRRDRGWETQYF. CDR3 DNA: TGTGCTAGCAGCCGCCGGGACAGGGGTTGGGAGACCCAGTACTTC.